This T cell receptor (beta chain) appears in the sequencing data of a study of cytomegalovirus exposure and HLA in healthy donors. Germline V gene data show CDR1 as SGHDT and CDR2 as YYEEEE. J was trimmed by 4 bases and V by 4 bases; bases with no gene match: 11. This CDR3 region has 16 residues. This clone is a singleton in its sample. Its antigen remains unknown. TCRdb keeps only in-frame clones here, not all; method: immunoSEQ multiplex PCR. The sample contains about 73,000 clones, about 90% of which appear only once. Study observations and caveats: High sensitivity and specificity were reportedly achieved when the classifier diagnosed cytomegalovirus status. Researchers reported that a few CMV-associated chains were confirmed in vitro as CMV antigen-specific. The study recorded 164 TCR beta chains that were cytomegalovirus-associated.

The clonotype was recovered from a woman aged 18-29 years in good health and CMV-seropositive. The chain couples TRBV5-6 to TRBJ1-2, with 9 bases that match TRBD1. Sequenced material: PBMCs. CDR3 sequence reads: CASSPKRTGVGYGYTF. CDR3 in DNA: TGTGCCAGCAGCCCCAAAAGGACAGGGGTGGGCTATGGCTACACCTTC.